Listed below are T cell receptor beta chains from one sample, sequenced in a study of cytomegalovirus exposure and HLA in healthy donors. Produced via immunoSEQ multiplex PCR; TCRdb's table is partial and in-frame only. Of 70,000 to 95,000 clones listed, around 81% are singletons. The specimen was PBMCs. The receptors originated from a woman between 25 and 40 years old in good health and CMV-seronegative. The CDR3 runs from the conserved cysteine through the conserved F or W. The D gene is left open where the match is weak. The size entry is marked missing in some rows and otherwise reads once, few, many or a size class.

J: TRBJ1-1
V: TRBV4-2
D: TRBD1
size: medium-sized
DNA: TGTGCCAGCAGCCAAGATACGACAGGGGACCCGGGGCGTTCTGGAGCTTTCTTT
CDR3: CASSQDTTGDPGRSGAFF

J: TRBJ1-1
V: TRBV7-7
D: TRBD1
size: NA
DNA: TGTGCTAGCAGTTTCGACAGGGGGACTGAAGCTTTCTTT
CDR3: CASSFDRGTEAFF

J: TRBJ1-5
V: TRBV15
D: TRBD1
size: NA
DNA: TGTGCCACCAGCGGTCCCCGGGACAGGGACATGTTTCCCCAGCATTTT
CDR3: CATSGPRDRDMFPQHF

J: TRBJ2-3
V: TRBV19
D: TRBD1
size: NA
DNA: TGTGCCAGTAGAGACCCGGGACAGGGGGCCACAGATACGCAGTATTTT
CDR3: CASRDPGQGATDTQYF

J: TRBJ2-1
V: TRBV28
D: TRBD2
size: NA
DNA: TGTGCCAGCAGTTTACCCCTAGCGGGATCCTACAATGAGCAGTTCTTC
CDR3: CASSLPLAGSYNEQFF

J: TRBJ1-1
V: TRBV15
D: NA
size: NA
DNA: TGTGCCACCAGCCCCGGGAAGTTTCGCACTGAAGCTTTCTTT
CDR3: CATSPGKFRTEAFF

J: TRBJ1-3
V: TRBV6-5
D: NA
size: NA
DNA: TGTGCCAGCAGCCGCACAGGGTCCGGAAACACCATATATTTT
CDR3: CASSRTGSGNTIYF

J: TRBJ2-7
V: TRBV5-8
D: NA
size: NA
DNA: TGTGCCAGCAGCCGACTCGGTCCCCTCTCCTACGAGCAGTACTTC
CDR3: CASSRLGPLSYEQYF

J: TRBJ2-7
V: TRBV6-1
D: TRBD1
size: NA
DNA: TGTGCCAGCAGGGGGACAGGGGGCGGCGAGCAGTACTTC
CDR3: CASRGTGGGEQYF

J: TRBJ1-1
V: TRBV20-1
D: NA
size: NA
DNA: TGCAGTGCTAGCTACACTGAAGCTTTCTTT
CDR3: CSASYTEAFF

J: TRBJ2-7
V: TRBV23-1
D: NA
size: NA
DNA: TGCGCTAGACTCCAGTGCCCCGGTACGAGTCCGGGCTACGAGCAGTACTTC
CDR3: CARLQCPGTSPGYEQYF

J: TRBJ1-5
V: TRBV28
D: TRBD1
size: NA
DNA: TGTGCCAGCAGGACCATTCAGGGGGTCGGCAATCAGCCCCAGCATTTT
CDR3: CASRTIQGVGNQPQHF

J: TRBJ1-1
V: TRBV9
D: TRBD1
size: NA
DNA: TGTGCCAGCAGCGTAGAGGGACAGCCGAACACTGAAGCTTTCTTT
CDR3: CASSVEGQPNTEAFF

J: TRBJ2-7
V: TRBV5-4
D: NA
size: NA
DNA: TGTGCCAGCAGCTTGGTGGGCCGACGCCTCTACGAGCAGTACTTC
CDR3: CASSLVGRRLYEQYF

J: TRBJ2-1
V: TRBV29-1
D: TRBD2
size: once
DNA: TGCAGCGTTGACAAGCGGGAGAAGACCTACAATGAGCAGTTCTTC
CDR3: CSVDKREKTYNEQFF

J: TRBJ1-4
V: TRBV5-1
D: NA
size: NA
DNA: TGCGCCAGCAGCGGAGGGGTTCCAACTAATGAAAAACTGTTTTTT
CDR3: CASSGGVPTNEKLFF

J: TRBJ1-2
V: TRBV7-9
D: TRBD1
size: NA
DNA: TGTTCCAGCAGCTGGCCGGGACAGGGCGAACTAGGCTATGGCTACACCTTC
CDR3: CSSSWPGQGELGYGYTF

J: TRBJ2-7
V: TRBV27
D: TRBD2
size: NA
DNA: TGTGCCAGCAGTTTACGGGACTACCCCTACGAGCAGTACTTC
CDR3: CASSLRDYPYEQYF

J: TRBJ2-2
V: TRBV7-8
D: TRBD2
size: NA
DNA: TGTGCCAGCAGCTTATTGTCCTCTAGCGGGAGTTTCGCCGGGGAGCTGTTTTTT
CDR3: CASSLLSSSGSFAGELFF

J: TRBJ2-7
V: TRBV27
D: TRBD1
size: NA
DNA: TGTGCCAGCAGTTTATCGATCAACAGGGGGCTCCCCCCCTACGAGCAGTACTTC
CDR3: CASSLSINRGLPPYEQYF

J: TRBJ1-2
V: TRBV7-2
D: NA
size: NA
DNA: TGTGCCAGCAGCTTAGAAGGGGGATCTGGCTACACCTTC
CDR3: CASSLEGGSGYTF

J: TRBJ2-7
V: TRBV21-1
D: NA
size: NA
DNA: TGTGCCAGCAGCTACGAACGGGACAGGGGTTGCGAGCAGTACTTC
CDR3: CASSYERDRGCEQYF

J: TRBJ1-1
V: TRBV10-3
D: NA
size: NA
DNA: TGTGCCATCAGTGCCCCCGGGGTATGGGCTTTCTTT
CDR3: CAISAPGVWAFF

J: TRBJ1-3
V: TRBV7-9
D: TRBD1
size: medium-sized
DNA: TGTGCCAGCAGCTTAGCCCAGGGGGCCATTGGAAACACCATATATTTT
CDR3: CASSLAQGAIGNTIYF

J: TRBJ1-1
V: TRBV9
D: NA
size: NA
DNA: TGTGCCAGCAGCGTAATTGGACCGGGAAACACTGAAGCTTTCTTT
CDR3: CASSVIGPGNTEAFF

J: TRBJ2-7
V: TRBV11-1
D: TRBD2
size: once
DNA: TGTGCCAGCAGCCGGGGGGAGATGCCTAGCGGGAGTGCCGCGTCCCGGTCCTTC
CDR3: CASSRGEMPSGSAASRSF

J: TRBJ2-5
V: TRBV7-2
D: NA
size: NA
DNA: TGTGCCAGCAGCTTCTCACGGGAGACCCAGTACTTC
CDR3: CASSFSRETQYF

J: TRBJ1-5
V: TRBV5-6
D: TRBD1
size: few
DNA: TGTGCCAGCACCTTTTGGGGGACAGGGGGTGACCAGCCCCAGCATTTT
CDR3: CASTFWGTGGDQPQHF

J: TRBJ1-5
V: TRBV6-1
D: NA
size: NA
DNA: TGTGCCAGCAGCCTTCTCGGGGTTAGCAATCAGCCCCAGCATTTT
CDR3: CASSLLGVSNQPQHF

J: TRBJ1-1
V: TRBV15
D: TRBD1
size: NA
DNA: TGTGCCACCAGCAGAGATCGGGACAGGGGCAACACTGAAGCTTTCTTT
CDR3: CATSRDRDRGNTEAFF

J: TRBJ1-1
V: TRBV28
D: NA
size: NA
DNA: TGTGCCAGCAACGGTGGTGAGCAGAACACTGAAGCTTTCTTT
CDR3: CASNGGEQNTEAFF

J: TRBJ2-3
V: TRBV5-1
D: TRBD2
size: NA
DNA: TGCGCCAGCAGCTTTGGGACTAGTGGTTCAGATGCGCAGTATTTT
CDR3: CASSFGTSGSDAQYF

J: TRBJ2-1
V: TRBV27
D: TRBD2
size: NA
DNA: TGTGCCACCGAGAGGGGGAGTAGCGGGAGGCGGCATGAGCAGTTCTTC
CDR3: CATERGSSGRRHEQFF

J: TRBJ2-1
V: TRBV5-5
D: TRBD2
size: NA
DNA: TGTGCCAGCACCCTAGTGCTAGCGGGCTACAATGAGCAGTTCTTC
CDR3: CASTLVLAGYNEQFF

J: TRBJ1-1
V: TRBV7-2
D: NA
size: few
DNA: TGTGCCAGCAGCTTACAGGGGTTGTCTACTGAAGCTTTCTTT
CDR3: CASSLQGLSTEAFF

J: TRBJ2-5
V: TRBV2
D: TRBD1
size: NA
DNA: TGTGCCAGCAACCCGACAGGGTTTGGTGAGACCCAGTACTTC
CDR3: CASNPTGFGETQYF